This T cell receptor (beta chain) emerged from a study of shared clonotypes between healthy human individuals. Concerning this clone itself: Other DNA sequences within the sample encode an identical CDR3.

Trimming cost V 4 bases and J 5 bases; bases outside gene matches: 3. Germline CDR1 SGHRS, CDR2 YFSETQ. The CDR3 totals 14 residues. Sequencing used immunoSEQ multiplex PCR; TCRdb keeps in-frame clones, though not all of them. The sample holds approximately 500,000 clones, 90% to 97% seen once. The specimen sequenced was naive CD4+ T cells sorted from blood. As for subset: CD45RA+ positively selected. This chain connects TRBV5-1 to TRBJ1-4; TRBD1 matches 9 bases. The receptor's source is a woman aged 25 to 45 in good health. The CDR3 protein is CASSLGQGNEKLFF. The DNA of the CDR3 is TGCGCCAGCAGCCTGGGACAGGGCAATGAAAAACTGTTTTTT.